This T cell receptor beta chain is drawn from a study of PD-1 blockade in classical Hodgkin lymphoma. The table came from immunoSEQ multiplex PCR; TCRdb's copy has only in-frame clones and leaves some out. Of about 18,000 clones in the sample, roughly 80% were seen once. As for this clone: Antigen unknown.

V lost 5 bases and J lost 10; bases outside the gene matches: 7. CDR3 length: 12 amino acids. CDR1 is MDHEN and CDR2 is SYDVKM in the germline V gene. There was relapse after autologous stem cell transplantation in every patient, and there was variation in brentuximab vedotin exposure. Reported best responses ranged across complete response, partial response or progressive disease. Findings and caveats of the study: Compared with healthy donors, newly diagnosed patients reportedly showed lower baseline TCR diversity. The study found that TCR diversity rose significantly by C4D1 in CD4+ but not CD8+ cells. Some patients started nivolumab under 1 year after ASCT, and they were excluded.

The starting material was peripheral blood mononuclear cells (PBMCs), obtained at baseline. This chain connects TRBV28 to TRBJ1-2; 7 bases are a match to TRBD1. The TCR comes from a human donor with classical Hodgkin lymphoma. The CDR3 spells CASSLRGIHYTF. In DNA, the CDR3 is TGTGCCAGCAGTCTCAGGGGGATTCACTACACCTTC.